A single sample is the source of the 29 T cell receptor beta chains below, sequenced in a study of Graves' ophthalmopathy and Graves' hyperthyroidism (dated by TCRdb to the late 2010s). Sequencing was carried out with an Illumina HiSeq 2000. For repertoire sequencing, TCR beta CDR3 regions were amplified from RNA transcripts. The first round was an RT-PCR using HTBI primers with the Qiagen OneStep RT-PCR kit, and this first round was followed by a second-round multiplex PCR, then size selection and purification. TCRdb took the public reads, trimmed them with fastp at Q25, ran MiXCR for clone calling and kept in-frame beta chains. Rows with one shared CDR3 protein collapse into an entry with the most common genes and DNA. Across this sample there are roughly 610,000 distinct CDR3 sequences, with 22% seen only once. Clones ranked in the top ten supply more than 5.5% of the sample. The sequencing input was peripheral blood. The receptors stem from a woman younger than 35 with stable Graves' hyperthyroidism. Some clones in this sample may be carry-over from other donors' samples. Donor details come from another sample of the same person, matched by shared clones.

This clonotype was seen repeatedly, ten times or more. The chain is built from TRBV2 and TRBJ2-5; 7 bases match TRBD2. Germline V CDR1 and CDR2: SNHLY, FYNNEI. The CDR3 runs to 15 residues. Unmatched junction bases numbered 12, after V lost 7 bases and J lost 4 bases. The chain's CDR3 is CASTRTYSGGETQYF. The DNA for the CDR3 is TGTGCCAGCACCCGGACATACTCGGGAGGAGAGACCCAGTACTTC.

This chain connects TRBV20-1 to TRBJ2-5, with D tentatively TRBD1 (5 bases). CDR3 size: 14 residues. Looked up from germline, CDR1 is DFQATT and CDR2 is SNEGSKA (reference sequence). V was cut by 1 base and J by 5 bases, with 14 bases left in between. Here the CDR3 reads CSARGGLESETQYF. The CDR3, as DNA: TGCAGTGCTAGAGGGGGCCTAGAGTCGGAGACCCAGTACTTC.

This chain joins TRBV7-4 and TRBJ2-5; 7 bases agree with TRBD1. The CDR3 is made up of 12 amino acids. Trimming took 5 bases from V and 13 from J; bases not matched to a gene: 10. CDR1 and CDR2 (germline): SGHVT, SQSDAQ. CDR3 residues: CASSITHRGRYF. The CDR3 nucleotides are TGTGCCAGCAGCATCACTCACAGGGGACGGTACTTC. The full variable domain, in which reference TRBV7-4 and TRBJ2-5 provide the parts outside the CDR3, is GAGVSQSPRYKVAKRGRDVALRCDSISGHVTLYWYRQTLGQGSEVLTYSQSDAQRDKSGRPSGRFSAERPERSVSTLKIQRTEQGDSAVYLCASSITHRGRYFGPGTRLLVL.

CDR3 DNA: TGTGCCAGCAGCTTAACGTTTTCTGGAAACACCATATATTTT. This gives the protein CASSLTFSGNTIYF. V is TRBV7-9 and J is TRBJ1-3; no definite D call. CDR3 length equals 14 residues. Germline V lookup: CDR1 SEHNR, CDR2 FQNEAQ (reference sequence). The germline V and J ends were trimmed by 2 bases and 1 base, with 6 bases remaining between them.

The table lists this clonotype with many counts. The chain carries TRBV11-1 and TRBJ2-5; weak D call: TRBD2 (6 bases). V lost 3 bases and J 2 bases, leaving 13 bases between the germline ends. CDR1 and CDR2 (germline): SGHAT, FQDESV (reference sequence). The CDR3 loop spans 15 amino acids. The CDR3 DNA reads as TGTGCCAGCAGCTTGAACTTTGGGGGGCAAGAGACCCAGTACTTC. This codes for CASSLNFGGQETQYF.

The chain has TRBV4-1 and TRBJ2-5; 11 bases agree with TRBD2. The CDR3 covers 18 residues. CDR1 is MGHRA and CDR2 is YSYEKL in the germline V gene. The ends lost 4 bases at V and 5 bases at J; junction bases unmatched: 15. CDR3 nucleotides: TGCGCCAGCAGCCTCTCCCGGCTAGCGGGGGGCCTTATCGAGACCCAGTACTTC. Protein: CASSLSRLAGGLIETQYF.

This clonotype was seen ten or more times. The chain employs TRBV30 and TRBJ2-5; 14 positions match TRBD2. With 2 bases clipped from V and 5 bases from J, the junction kept 4 bases outside the gene matches. The CDR3 spans 15 residues. Germline CDR1 reads GTSNPN; CDR2 reads SVGIG (reference sequence). The CDR3 here is CAWSPTSGGAETQYF. In DNA form, the CDR3 reads TGTGCCTGGAGTCCGACTAGCGGGGGGGCCGAGACCCAGTACTTC.

This clonotype was seen at least ten times. This chain uses TRBV3-1 with TRBJ2-5, with D tentatively TRBD2 (7 bases). Trimming took off 1 base at V and 5 bases at J, with 11 bases between the two ends. The germline V gene encodes CDR1 LGHDT and CDR2 YNNKEL (reference sequence). This CDR3 has 14 residues. In DNA form, the CDR3 reads TGTGCCAGCAGCCAAGTCGGGGGGCCGGAGACCCAGTACTTC. Protein product: CASSQVGGPETQYF.

Regarding this clonotype: The CDR3 carries no conserved terminal phenylalanine or tryptophan, so it likely arises from a read error. The chain recombines TRBV9 with TRBJ1-5; no definite D call. Per the germline V gene, CDR1 is SGDLS and CDR2 is YYNGEE. The CDR3 extends over 14 amino acids. CDR3 residues: CVSSGFGGDQPQHL. CDR3 nucleotides: TGTGTCAGCAGCGGGTTCGGCGGCGATCAGCCCCAGCATTTG.

There are many counts of this clonotype. The V call is TRBV9, the J call TRBJ2-7, with a possible D match to TRBD1 (6 bases). V was trimmed by 2 bases and J by 0 bases, leaving 12 bases between them. This CDR3 spans 15 amino acids. Per germline, CDR1 SGDLS and CDR2 YYNGEE. The CDR3 loop reads CASSVGQGPSYEQYF. As DNA, the CDR3 is TGTGCCAGCAGCGTTGGGCAGGGGCCCTCCTACGAGCAGTACTTC.

This clonotype was seen more than once but under ten times. The chain joins TRBV28 to TRBJ1-1; 9 bases fit TRBD1. The germline V gene has CDR1 MDHEN and CDR2 SYDVKM. The length of the CDR3 is 13 residues. V dropped 6 bases and J dropped 11; count of bases not matched to a gene: 10. CDR3 in amino acids: CASSQGQGGRAFF. The CDR3 coding sequence is TGTGCCAGCAGCCAGGGACAGGGAGGACGGGCTTTCTTT.

This clonotype came up many times. The rearrangement joins TRBV2 to TRBJ1-2; D possibly corresponds to TRBD1 (6 bases). V was cut by 0 bases and J by 5 bases, with 22 bases left in between. Per the germline V gene, CDR1 is SNHLY and CDR2 is FYNNEI. CDR3 length: 18 residues. Here the CDR3 DNA reads TGTGCCAGCAGTGAAGCGCTTAGGGTTAACAGGGAGGTGTATGGCTACACCTTC. Its translation is CASSEALRVNREVYGYTF.

There are many counts of this clonotype. V gene TRBV6-5 combines with J gene TRBJ1-1; TRBD1 agrees at 8 bases. V shed 4 bases, J shed 4 bases, and the junction held 8 bases outside the gene matches. CDR3 size: 15 residues. CDR1 and CDR2 (germline): MNHEY, SVGAGI. The CDR3 coding sequence is TGTGCCAGCAGTTGGACAGGGCGTTTCGGCACTGAAGCTTTCTTT. This translates into CASSWTGRFGTEAFF.

With respect to this clonotype: A read error may be the cause here, since a much bigger clone is one base away. J is TRBJ2-7 and V is TRBV18; D call uncertain. The V end was cut by 3 bases, the J end by 2 bases, with 14 bases between. This CDR3 has 15 amino acids. The germline CDR1 and CDR2 sequences are KGHSH and LQKENI. CDR3 coding DNA: TGTGCCAGCTCACCGTCCGCCACTGAAACCTACGAGCAGTACTTC. Residues: CASSPSATETYEQYF. Full variable domain (rest looked up from reference TRBV18 and TRBJ2-7): NAGVMQNPRHLVRRRGQEARLRCSPMKGHSHVYWYRQLPEEGLKFMVYLQKENIIDESGMPKERFSAEFPKEGPSILRIQQVVRGDSAAYFCASSPSATETYEQYFGPGTRLTVT.

This clonotype has at least ten counts. The CDR3 nucleotides read TGTGCCAGCAGTGCTTTACTGCACACCGGGGAGCTGTTTTTT. Encoded protein: CASSALLHTGELFF. This sequence joins TRBV6-1 and TRBJ2-2; no firm D call. This CDR3 spans 14 amino acids. With 4 bases removed from V and 3 bases from J, the gap between germline ends came to 9 bases. The germline V gene encodes CDR1 MNHNS and CDR2 SASEGT.

This clonotype was seen many times. This chain connects TRBV6-1 to TRBJ1-2, with 7 bases identical to TRBD1. Germline values: CDR1 MNHNS, CDR2 SASEGT. The CDR3 runs 16 residues. The V gene end was trimmed by 7 bases and the J gene end by 1 base; junction bases not matched to a gene: 12. For the CDR3, the DNA is TGTGCCAGCAAGGACTACGCGGGACAGATTAACTATGGCTACACCTTC. Protein product: CASKDYAGQINYGYTF.

The chain joins TRBV5-1 to TRBJ2-5, with a weak D call TRBD1 (6 bases). CDR3 length: 14 amino acids. V lost 4 bases to trimming and J lost 2 bases, with 12 bases between them. Germline lookup yields CDR1 SGHRS and CDR2 YFSETQ. The CDR3, as DNA: TGCGCCAGCAGCGCCGGGACAAATCAAGAGACCCAGTACTTC. Translating it yields CASSAGTNQETQYF. Full variable domain (outside the CDR3, taken from reference TRBV5-1 and TRBJ2-5): KAGVTQTPRYLIKTRGQQVTLSCSPISGHRSVSWYQQTPGQGLQFLFEYFSETQRNKGNFPGRFSGRQFSNSRSEMNVSTLELGDSALYLCASSAGTNQETQYFGPGTRLLVL.

The V gene is TRBV28, the J gene TRBJ1-1, with D possibly TRBD1 on 5 matching bases. CDR1 and CDR2 (germline): MDHEN, SYDVKM. V was cut by 7 bases and J by 0 bases, with 12 bases left in between. The CDR3 extends over 14 amino acids. The CDR3 here is CASKEQGLNTEAFF. The CDR3 DNA sequence: TGTGCCAGCAAAGAGCAGGGCCTGAACACTGAAGCTTTCTTT.

The chain combines TRBV28 with TRBJ1-2; no firm D call. The length of the CDR3 is 13 residues. From germline, CDR1 is MDHEN and CDR2 SYDVKM. V lost 3 bases and J 6 bases, leaving 11 bases between the germline ends. The CDR3 DNA reads TGTGCCAGCAGTTTGACTGGGTGGGATGGCTACACCTTC. This encodes CASSLTGWDGYTF.

This clonotype has at least ten counts. This chain joins TRBV12-3 or TRBV12-4 and TRBJ1-3; D uncertain. This CDR3 contains 14 residues. V gave up 2 bases and J gave up 4 bases, with 9 bases separating them. CDR3 nucleotide sequence: TGTGCCAGCAGTTTATGGGAGGAGGGAAACACCATATATTTT. It codes for CASSLWEEGNTIYF.

This clonotype has ten or more counts. V is TRBV20-1 and J is TRBJ2-4; 9 bases line up with TRBD1. Germline CDR1 is DFQATT and CDR2 is SNEGSKA (reference sequence). V lost 0 bases, J lost 6 bases, and 9 bases stayed unmatched. The CDR3 loop spans 16 amino acids. CDR3 region: CSARDERDRDRNIQYF. The CDR3 nucleotides are TGCAGTGCTAGAGATGAAAGGGACAGGGATAGAAACATTCAGTACTTC.

This clonotype was picked up many times. The chain employs TRBV6-2 or TRBV6-3 and TRBJ2-2; TRBD1 might be the D (6 bases). CDR1 is MNHEY and CDR2 is SVGEGT in the germline V gene. Deletions cut 2 bases from V and 0 bases from J, with 10 bases between. The CDR3 sequence is 16 residues long. The CDR3 is CASSYHTGSNTGELFF. In DNA form, the CDR3 reads TGTGCCAGCAGTTACCACACAGGGTCGAACACCGGGGAGCTGTTTTTT.

This clonotype occurred a few times. The chain uses TRBV12-3 or TRBV12-4 and TRBJ1-5; no clear D. The CDR3 runs 15 residues. V dropped 5 bases and J dropped 2 bases, with 13 bases sitting between them. Here the CDR3 reads CASSGRDHRNQPQHF. The CDR3 DNA reads as TGTGCCAGCAGTGGACGGGATCATCGCAATCAGCCCCAGCATTTT.

This chain joins TRBV11-2 and TRBJ1-6, with D maybe TRBD1 (5 bases). Germline loops: CDR1 SGHAT, CDR2 FQNNGV. V shed 5 bases and J shed 9 bases, with 17 bases lying between them. The CDR3 covers 15 residues. The CDR3 DNA follows: TGTGCCAGCAGCGCCGTCAGGGAGAGGATTTCACCCCTCCACTTT. Translating it yields CASSAVRERISPLHF.

The rearrangement joins TRBV6-5 to TRBJ1-5; D is ambiguous. The ends were cut back, 2 bases at V and 4 bases at J, with 18 bases in the middle. Germline CDR1 is MNHEY and CDR2 is SVGAGI. The CDR3 has 17 amino acids. In DNA form, the CDR3 reads TGTGCCAGCAGTTACGGACCGCCCGGGAGCGTTAATCAGCCCCAGCATTTT. It translates to CASSYGPPGSVNQPQHF.

The chain recombines TRBV19 with TRBJ2-5, with D perhaps TRBD1 (6 bases). Per germline, CDR1 LNHDA and CDR2 SQIVND (reference sequence). The CDR3 has 16 amino acids. The V and J ends lost 0 bases and 7 bases respectively, with 18 bases between them. The CDR3 region has the DNA TGTGCCAGTAGTATAGACCTCCGACAGGATACTACGACCCAGTACTTC. It encodes CASSIDLRQDTTTQYF. The full variable domain, its missing parts supplied by reference TRBV19 and TRBJ2-5, is DGGITQSPKYLFRKEGQNVTLSCEQNLNHDAMYWYRQDPGQGLRLIYYSQIVNDFQKGDIAEGYSVSREKKESFPLTVTSAQKNPTAFYLCASSIDLRQDTTTQYFGPGTRLLVL.

At least ten counts were recorded for this clonotype. This chain links TRBV20-1 with TRBJ1-2; a possible D gene is TRBD1 (5 bases). This CDR3 region has 15 residues. Trimming left V 3 bases short and J 2 bases short, with 16 bases between. Germline V CDR1 and CDR2: DFQATT, SNEGSKA (reference sequence). CDR3 DNA: TGCAGTGCTAGCGGGGGTCGGGGAGGCAACTATGGCTACACCTTC. Residues: CSASGGRGGNYGYTF.

This clonotype was seen repeatedly, ten times or more. This chain connects TRBV28 to TRBJ2-7, with 9 bases matching TRBD2. The germline V gene has CDR1 MDHEN and CDR2 SYDVKM. The length of the CDR3 is 16 residues. V shed 4 bases, J shed 4 bases, and the junction held 11 bases outside the gene matches. The CDR3 sequence: CASSSGGVAGAYEQYF. CDR3 DNA: TGTGCCAGCAGTTCGGGGGGGGTAGCGGGAGCATACGAGCAGTACTTC.

This clonotype was seen ten or more times. The V call is TRBV7-3, the J call TRBJ2-6; no clear D. Trimming shortened V by 5 bases and J by 2 bases, and 10 bases separated the two germline ends. The CDR3 consists of 15 residues. Germline V lookup: CDR1 SGHTA, CDR2 FQGTGA. The CDR3 region is CASSPGSAGANVLTF. DNA for the CDR3: TGTGCCAGCAGCCCCGGGTCAGCTGGGGCCAACGTCCTGACTTTC.